Below, one T cell receptor (beta chain) is given with its context. The antigen is not known. CDR3 length: 14 residues. Unmatched junction bases numbered 5, after V lost 6 bases and J lost 3 bases. This record comes from a study of early T cells in non-severe SARS-CoV-2 infection. Study context: Bulk RNA isolated from unsorted whole blood underwent sequencing; chains were not paired. Study findings and constraints: VDJdb matches were skewed toward anti-spike CD8 T cell responses.

The library protocol tagged individual cDNA molecules with unique molecular identifiers. TCRdb re-derived calls from the 5' RACE reads in MiXCR, one entry per CDR3 protein. The table records roughly 61,000 distinct CDR3 sequences, about 13% of them present only once. This receptor was taken from an adult who was a healthcare worker with PCR-confirmed SARS-CoV-2 infection or an uninfected control (not recorded which). The material sequenced was whole blood, taken at baseline. This rearrangement joins TRBV12-3 or TRBV12-4 to TRBJ1-1, with 9 bases aligning to TRBD1. The CDR3 nucleotides are TGTGCCAGCAGCTCGACAGGGGGGTACACTGAAGCTTTCTTT. As protein: CASSSTGGYTEAFF.